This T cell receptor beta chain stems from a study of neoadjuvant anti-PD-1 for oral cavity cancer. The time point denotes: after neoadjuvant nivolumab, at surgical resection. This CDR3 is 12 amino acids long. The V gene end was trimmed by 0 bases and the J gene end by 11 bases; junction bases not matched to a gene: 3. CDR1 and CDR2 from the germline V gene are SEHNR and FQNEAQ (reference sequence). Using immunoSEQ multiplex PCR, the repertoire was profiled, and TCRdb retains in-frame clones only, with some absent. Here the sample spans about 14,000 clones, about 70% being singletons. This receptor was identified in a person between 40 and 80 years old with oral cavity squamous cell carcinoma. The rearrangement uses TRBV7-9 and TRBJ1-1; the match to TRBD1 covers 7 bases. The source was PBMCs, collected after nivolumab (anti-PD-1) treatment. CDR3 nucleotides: TGTGCCAGCAGCTTAGCGGACAGGAGTGCTTTCTTT. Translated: CASSLADRSAFF.